This T cell receptor (beta chain) was obtained from a study of PD-L1 blockade in urothelial cancer. This CDR3 is 14 amino acids long. CDR1 and CDR2 from the germline V gene are SGHTA and FQGNSA. Trimming at V came to 3 bases and at J to 4 bases, leaving 5 bases not matched to a gene. The assay was immunoSEQ multiplex PCR, and TCRdb's table has in-frame clones only and misses some. The table records about 87,000 clones, around 83% of them present only once. The time point: pretreatment peripheral blood. The rearrangement joins TRBV7-2 to TRBJ1-2, with 7 bases that match TRBD1. This specimen was PBMCs, taken around atezolizumab (anti-PD-L1) treatment. This TCR derives from a man between 60 and 70 years old with urothelial cancer. The CDR3 DNA reads TGTGCCAGCAGCTTGGAGGGGGCGACCTATGGCTACACCTTC. Translation gives CASSLEGATYGYTF.